This T cell receptor (beta chain) was documented in a study of naive and memory T cell subsets (dated by TCRdb to about 2017). Regarding the research as a whole: The study applied an open-source, UMI-based TCR alpha and beta sequencing pipeline to sorted naive and memory peripheral blood T cell subsets. The results of the functional CMV T cell responses matched the IgG serology results in every case. RNA was DNase-treated and reverse transcribed with TCR constant-region primers, mostly using SuperScript III.

As regards this clonotype: Its antigen remains unidentified. The sample holds no much larger clone one base away, and base qualities are not on file.

CDR1 and CDR2 are drawn from the germline V gene: MNHNS, SASEGT. The CDR3 numbers 14 residues from cysteine through phenylalanine. CDR3 DNA only is kept here, 42 bases in frame from base 1. V gives up 2 bases and J gives up 6 bases, and the segment between their germline ends measures 10 bases. The paper's findings and limits, for the study overall: Once error correction was done, more than 85% of naive TCR sequences showed up just once, which made the naive abundance distributions much steeper than those of the memory subsets. Single alpha or beta chain sequences, rather than paired alpha/beta receptors, were used to define clonotypes. The repertoire findings for the naive and memory subsets could not be validated, as no ground truth was available. RNA-based TCR counts may be affected by expression changes linked to T cell activation and differentiation. TCR abundance followed a power law with an exponent that was different for naive and memory subsets but consistent across the three individuals. Gini index rose and Shannon and inverse Simpson diversity fell from naive through CM, EM and EMRA in both CD4 and CD8 cells.

Libraries were made using UMI-ligation and nested PCR. The beta constant-region primer consisted of an equimolar mixture of two oligonucleotides that together covered TRBC1 and TRBC2. Four rounds of PCR were used to amplify ligated cDNA, with nested alpha and beta constant-region primers being used together with the SP2 primer. A single-stranded oligonucleotide bearing the SP2 primer plus a 12-nucleotide UMI was ligated onto the 3' end of the cDNA by T4 RNA ligase 1. The ligation reaction was kept at 16 degrees C for 20-24 hours. PCR2 was typically run as a SYBR Green qPCR and stopped at a predetermined threshold to prevent over-amplification. Apart from the first purification, every purification step used Agencourt AMPure XP magnetic beads. Library quantification was done by Qubit, followed by a TapeStation check on which the main peak was expected at around 650 bp. Pooled libraries were sequenced on an Illumina MiSeq using v2 2x251 paired-end kits, and typically roughly 1-2.1 million reads were obtained per sample. Libraries were pooled at approximately 4 nM per sample, and about 4.5-7.5% PhiX was added to improve cluster recognition. The original methods were these. Decombinator assigned V and J genes to Demultiplexor-processed FASTQ reads by tag matching, allowing a single base-pair mismatch. By using UMIs, Collapsinator corrected both sequencing errors and the frequency errors caused by PCR heterogeneity. TCRs were translated and CDR3s were extracted from the conserved cysteine to the FGXG phenylalanine by CDR3Translator, with non-productive sequences being flagged. Gini, Shannon entropy and inverse Simpson indices were calculated on repertoires subsampled to equal numbers of UMI-defined TCRs. Power-law fits to clonotype abundance distributions were performed by maximum likelihood within the linear range. For one naive CD8 sample, the pipeline and MIGEC produced similar UMI counts, unique TCR numbers and clonal distributions. The repertoires were searched for around 7,000 CMV-associated CDR3 sequences that had been compiled from VDJdb and a published dataset. Clones were called with MiXCR by TCRdb after fastp trimmed the public reads at Q25, and only in-frame beta chains were retained. Records with the same CDR3 protein are collapsed into one entry carrying the most frequent genes and DNA. Here the V and J calls rest on TCRdb's processing, not on the authors' analysis. Present in this sample are 95,000 to 150,000 distinct CDR3 sequences, around a third of which were seen just once. The ten largest clones take up approximately 0.88% of the sample.

From the second PCR step onward, the TCR alpha chain libraries and the TCR beta chain libraries were amplified separately. To determine each donor's CMV status, fresh PBMCs were stimulated overnight with CMV viral lysate, and IFNgamma production from CD4+ T cells was then assessed. Miltenyi beads were used first to positively select CD4 T cells, and CD8 T cells were then positively selected from the CD4-negative fraction. Cells were stained for CD3, CD4, CD8, CD45RA, CD27 and a live/dead dye and were sorted on a BD Aria II into four subsets based on CD45RA and CD27. A few healthy volunteers provided blood, and each donor's sample was split into CD4 and CD8 T cells and then further divided into four differentiation subsets. Approximately 120 ml of peripheral blood was taken from each donor, and PBMC were separated by density-gradient centrifugation on Ficoll-Paque PLUS. The sorted cells were lysed in RLT buffer, after which RNA was extracted using a Qiagen RNeasy kit and kept at -80 degrees C.

The rearrangement combines TRBV6-1 with TRBJ1-4; a tentative D match to TRBD1 spans 5 bases. The receptor's source is a human donor in good health. Sequencing was carried out using central memory CD4+ T cells from blood. The intended sense of this specimen's cell subset or site label: central memory, CD45RA- CD27+. Read as DNA, the sequence is TGTGCCAGCAGTGAACCAGGGCGGGATGAAAAACTGTTTTTT. Translation gives CASSEPGRDEKLFF.